This T cell receptor (beta chain) was observed in a study of tumor-infiltrating lymphocytes in primary liver carcinoma. Germline DNA was extracted too, while blood RNA derived from unsorted whole blood. The input was about 500 ng total RNA; TCR beta cDNA was made from it with a constant-region primer. The TCR beta library was amplified through three nested multiplex PCR rounds in a modified ARM-PCR procedure. Each of the first two PCR rounds ran nine to ten cycles with TRBV1-TRBV30 forward and C-beta reverse primers. TCRdb independently ran MiXCR on the multiplex PCR reads; one entry per CDR3 protein. The data contain fewer than 350,000 distinct CDR3 sequences, 65% of them singletons. V trimming: 5 bases; J trimming: 8 bases; junction bases outside the gene matches: 9. This CDR3 comprises 17 residues.

The receptor was isolated from a man in his forties or fifties with primary liver carcinoma and hepatitis B virus infection. The genes are TRBV12-3 or TRBV12-4 and TRBJ2-2, with TRBD2 matching 15 bases. Material: peripheral blood. The CDR3 sequence: CASSPWTSGGVTGELFF. DNA of the CDR3: TGTGCCAGCAGTCCGTGGACTAGCGGGGGGGTCACAGGGGAGCTGTTTTTT.